A selection of T cell receptor beta chains follows, all from one sample in a study of cytomegalovirus exposure and HLA in healthy donors. Sequencing used immunoSEQ multiplex PCR; TCRdb keeps in-frame clones, though not all of them. The sample shows roughly 150,000 clones, 70% to 85% of them seen only once. The sample taken for sequencing was PBMCs. The receptors here all came from a woman in her 50s in good health and CMV-seropositive. Each CDR3 is given with its conserved first and last residue. A D gene is named only where the DNA matches it firmly.

V gene	D gene	CDR3 protein
TRBV2	NA	CASSVGGTDTQYF
TRBV30	NA	CAWSERGLHGAFF
TRBV7-8	TRBD2	CASSLGRLAGFSTDTQYF
TRBV5-1	TRBD2	CASSLVAGYNEQFF
TRBV6-1	NA	CASRGAPGNTEAFF
TRBV27	TRBD1	CVSSPDRVSPLHF
TRBV6-5	NA	CASSSPGRGAYEQYF
TRBV5-4	NA	CASSYSDRLTEAFF
TRBV7-8	TRBD1	CASSLTQGARRTEAFF
TRBV12-5	NA	CASGLAQGGNSPLHF
TRBV29-1	NA	CSVGQQMNTEAFF
TRBV5-1	NA	CASSPGALITDTQYF
TRBV30	NA	CAWSHRARTNEQYF
TRBV6-1	TRBD2	CASSALAGADTQYF
TRBV6-1	NA	CAARGIAPTNEKLFF
TRBV7-8	NA	CASSLGPPGSNTGELFF
TRBV7-8	NA	CASSTGTNSYEQYF
TRBV4-3	TRBD2	CASSQDWPGLGYEQYF
TRBV5-4	NA	CASSWNRATGELFF
TRBV7-2	NA	CASSINRGNEQFF
TRBV6-6	TRBD1	CASSSGTGWNTEAFF
TRBV5-1	TRBD2	CASSLGASGGADTQYF
TRBV5-1	NA	CASSLWSGGNKNIQYF
TRBV9	TRBD1	CASSGGDRVGGYTF
TRBV9	NA	CASSRGWQYSGNTIYF
TRBV29-1	TRBD1	CSTRGGTGSINEQFF
TRBV9	NA	CASSVRLAIGTGELFF
TRBV2	TRBD2	CASRARTSGGVNEQFF
TRBV5-1	TRBD2	CASSLAASGVDTQYF
TRBV4-1	TRBD2	CASSQVHGLGYEQYF
TRBV11-2	NA	CASSLDLRRDLHF
TRBV11-2	NA	CASSLDPRPEAIQYF
TRBV9	NA	CASSQTSTAQRAQFF
TRBV9	NA	CASSHLDLSYNEQFF
TRBV2	NA	CASRSNRVMNTEAFF
TRBV21-1	NA	CASRSESRLWTDTQYF
TRBV2	TRBD1	CASSLAGTGNQPQHF
TRBV6-4	NA	CASSVQLNTEAFF
TRBV5-1	TRBD2	CASSIASGGASDTQYF
TRBV10-3	TRBD1	CAIRGDRAEQFF
TRBV30	NA	CAWSAADTQYF
TRBV27	TRBD2	CASSVSGGWDTQYF